This T cell receptor (beta chain) comes out of a study of neurological immune-mediated disorders. 5'RACE with 10-nucleotide random UMIs generated the cDNA. TCRdb re-analysed the 5' RACE reads in MiXCR, keeping a single row per CDR3 protein. The repertoire holds approximately 100,000 distinct CDR3 sequences, with 11% as singletons. The V gene lost 0 bases and the J gene lost 5 bases, with 10 bases spanning the gap. The germline CDR1 and CDR2 sequences are DFQATT and SNEGSKA (reference sequence). The CDR3 extends over 13 amino acids. This clonotype was picked up many times. Antigen specificity is unknown. The study, taken as a whole, reports: Patients with HTLV-1-associated myelopathy had the highest level of TCR clonal expansion, whereas patients with multiple sclerosis had the lowest level, falling beneath the level found in healthy controls. The absence of shared CDR3 amino acid sequences among expanded clones across subjects suggests private repertoires in all groups.

The time point: longitudinal time-point 3. The starting material, 2 million PBMCs stored at -80 C, gave rise to the unsorted libraries. This receptor was obtained from a female donor with HTLV-1-associated myelopathy (HAM/TSP). The sample consisted of PBMCs. This chain joins TRBV20-1 and TRBJ2-5; D is unresolved. The CDR3 sequence is CSARDGVRETQYF. CDR3 DNA sequence: TGCAGTGCTAGAGATGGTGTTAGGGAGACCCAGTACTTC.